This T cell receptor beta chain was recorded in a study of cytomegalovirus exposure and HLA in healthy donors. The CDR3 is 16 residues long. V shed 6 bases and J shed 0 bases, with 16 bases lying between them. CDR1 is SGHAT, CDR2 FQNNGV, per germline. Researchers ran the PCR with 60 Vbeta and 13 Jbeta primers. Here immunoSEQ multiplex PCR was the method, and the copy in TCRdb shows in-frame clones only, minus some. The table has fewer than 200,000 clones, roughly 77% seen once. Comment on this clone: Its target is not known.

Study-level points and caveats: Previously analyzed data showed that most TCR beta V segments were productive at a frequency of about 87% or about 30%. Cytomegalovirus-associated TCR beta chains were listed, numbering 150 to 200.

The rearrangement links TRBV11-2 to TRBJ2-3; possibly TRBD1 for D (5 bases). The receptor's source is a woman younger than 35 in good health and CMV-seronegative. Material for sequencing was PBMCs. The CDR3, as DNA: TGTGCCAGCAGTCCCCTGTTGCCAGGGAGCACAGATACGCAGTATTTT. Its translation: CASSPLLPGSTDTQYF. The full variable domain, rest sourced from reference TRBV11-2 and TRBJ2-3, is EAGVAQSPRYKIIEKRQSVAFWCNPISGHATLYWYQQILGQGPKLLIQFQNNGVVDDSQLPKDRFSAERLKGVDSTLKIQPAKLEDSAVYLCASSPLLPGSTDTQYFGPGTRLTVL.